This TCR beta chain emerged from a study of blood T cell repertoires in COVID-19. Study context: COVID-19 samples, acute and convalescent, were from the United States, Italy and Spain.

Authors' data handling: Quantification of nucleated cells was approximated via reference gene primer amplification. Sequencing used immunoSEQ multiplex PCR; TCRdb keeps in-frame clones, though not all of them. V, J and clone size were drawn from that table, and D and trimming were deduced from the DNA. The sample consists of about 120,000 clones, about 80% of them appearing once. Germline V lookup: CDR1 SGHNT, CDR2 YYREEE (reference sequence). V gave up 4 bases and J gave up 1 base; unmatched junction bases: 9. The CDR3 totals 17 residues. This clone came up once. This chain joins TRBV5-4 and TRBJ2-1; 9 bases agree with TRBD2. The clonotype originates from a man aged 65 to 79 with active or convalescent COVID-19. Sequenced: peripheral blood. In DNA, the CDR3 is TGTGCCAGCAGCCATGGACTAGCGAAAAAATCCTACAATGAGCAGTTCTTC. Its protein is CASSHGLAKKSYNEQFF.